Below are 24 T cell receptor beta chains sequenced from a single sample in a study of regulatory T cells in long-lasting Graves disease. The time point here: persistent/refractory GD, antithyroid drugs over 5 years with positive TRAb. Generation of the TCR library employed RNA extracted from PBMCs. Both iRepertoire HTBI primers and Arm-PCR of CDR3 regions were used to build the TCR beta libraries. TCRdb reprocessed the multiplex PCR reads with MiXCR, giving one entry per CDR3 protein. The sample consists of roughly 360,000 distinct CDR3 sequences, around 23% of them appearing once. The sample was peripheral blood mononuclear cells (PBMCs), taken when the disease was refractory, from a patient treated with antithyroid drugs. The source of these receptors is a woman aged 40 to 50 with Graves disease.

The chain has TRBV5-6 and TRBJ1-2; D uncertain. The CDR3 is 16 residues long. V was trimmed by 0 bases and J by 4 bases, leaving 16 bases between them. Germline CDR1 SGHDT, CDR2 YYEEEE. CDR3 sequence reads: CASSLEAHRLIYGYTF. CDR3 in DNA: TGTGCCAGCAGCTTGGAGGCCCACAGACTAATCTATGGCTACACCTTC.

The chain joins TRBV5-1 to TRBJ2-5; 15 bases align to TRBD2. This CDR3 spans 19 amino acids. Unmatched junction bases numbered 11, after V lost 3 bases and J lost 2 bases. Germline CDR1 and CDR2: SGHRS and YFSETQ. The CDR3 is CASSSGTSGRFAIQETQYF. The CDR3 DNA follows: TGCGCCAGCAGCTCCGGGACTAGCGGGAGGTTCGCCATTCAAGAGACCCAGTACTTC.

This clonotype occurred many times. The chain links TRBV28 to TRBJ1-1; a weak D match, TRBD1 (5 bases). The CDR3 has 11 residues. The germline V and J ends were trimmed by 8 bases and 5 bases, with 9 bases remaining between them. Germline assignment: CDR1 MDHEN and CDR2 SYDVKM. The CDR3 here is CASRQGTEAFF. Here the CDR3 DNA reads TGTGCCAGCCGGCAGGGTACTGAAGCTTTCTTT.

This clonotype was picked up a small number of times. The chain's CDR3 is CAISLDRAGPDTQYF. The DNA for the CDR3 is TGTGCCATCAGCCTCGACAGGGCAGGCCCCGATACGCAGTATTTT. This chain connects TRBV10-3 to TRBJ2-3; 7 nucleotides align to TRBD1. The V and J ends lost 6 bases and 6 bases, in that order; junction bases with no gene match: 12. The germline CDR1 and CDR2 sequences are ENHRY and SYGVKD. The CDR3 contains 15 residues.

Many counts were recorded for this clonotype. The CDR3 DNA follows: TGTGCCACCGGGGGGAATCAGCCCCAGCATTTT. This sequence encodes CATGGNQPQHF. The chain couples TRBV28 to TRBJ1-5; a weak D match, TRBD1 (5 bases). Trimming stripped 10 bases from V and 4 bases from J, with 8 bases between. CDR3 length equals 11 residues. In germline, CDR1 is MDHEN, CDR2 SYDVKM.

This clonotype was recorded at least ten times. The rearrangement joins TRBV28 to TRBJ2-7, with a tentative D call TRBD2 (5 bases). Germline CDR1 and CDR2: MDHEN and SYDVKM. CDR3 length equals 13 residues. Trimming removed 8 bases at V and 4 bases at J, with 15 bases between. CDR3 in amino acids: CASEDSGTYEQYF. The DNA of the CDR3 is TGTGCCAGCGAGGATTCGGGAACTTACGAGCAGTACTTC.

The J gene is TRBJ2-3, the V gene TRBV12-5, with 8 bases lining up with TRBD2. The V gene's germline CDR1 is LGHNT and CDR2 FRNRAP. The trim removed 7 bases at V and 6 bases at J, leaving 12 bases unmatched. This CDR3 is 15 amino acids long. The CDR3 reads CASARAGAYVDTQYF. CDR3 bases: TGTGCTAGTGCCCGAGCGGGAGCTTATGTTGATACGCAGTATTTT. Complete variable domain (other parts from reference TRBV12-5 and TRBJ2-3): DARVTQTPRHKVTEMGQEVTMRCQPILGHNTVFWYRQTMMQGLELLAYFRNRAPLDDSGMPKDRFSAEMPDATLATLKIQPSEPRDSAVYFCASARAGAYVDTQYFGPGTRLTVL.

This clonotype was counted many times. The gene calls are TRBV29-1 and TRBJ2-5; 12 bases are shared with TRBD2. CDR3 length: 14 residues. Germline V gene lookup returns CDR1 SQVTM and CDR2 ANQGSEA. In DNA, the CDR3 is TGCAGTACCAGGACTAGCGGGATTTCTGTGACCCAGTACTTC. Its translation is CSTRTSGISVTQYF.

This clonotype was recorded at least ten times. The chain couples TRBV12-3 or TRBV12-4 to TRBJ1-2; possible D gene TRBD1, 5 bases. V was shortened by 6 bases and J by 4 bases, with 24 bases between the two germline ends. This CDR3 comprises 17 residues. CDR3 amino acids: CASSPAGESVNFYGYTF. The CDR3 DNA sequence: TGTGCCAGCAGCCCCGCGGGGGAGAGTGTAAATTTCTATGGCTACACCTTC.

This clonotype was seen more than once but under ten times. The V gene is TRBV29-1, the J gene TRBJ2-7; no clear D. CDR3 length equals 12 residues. Trimming left V 2 bases short and J 10 bases short, with 15 bases between. Germline CDR1 and CDR2: SQVTM and ANQGSEA. CDR3 DNA sequence: TGCAGCGTTGAAAAAGAAGGGAATAACCAGTACTTC. As protein: CSVEKEGNNQYF.

This clonotype was counted many times. V is TRBV28 and J is TRBJ2-5; perhaps TRBD2 as D (5 bases). The CDR3 consists of 14 residues. Germline V gene sequence: CDR1 MDHEN, CDR2 SYDVKM. Trimming stripped 5 bases from V and 5 bases from J, with 15 bases between. As DNA, the CDR3 is TGTGCCAGCAGTCCGACAAAGGAGGTGGAGACCCAGTACTTC. Its protein is CASSPTKEVETQYF.

This clonotype was recorded at least ten times. The rearrangement links TRBV12-3 or TRBV12-4 to TRBJ1-5; D may be TRBD1 (6 bases). Trimming removed 6 bases at V and 4 bases at J, with 16 bases between. The length of the CDR3 is 15 residues. The CDR3 DNA reads TGTGCCAGCAGCCCCCAGGGGAGTTTAAATCAGCCCCAGCATTTT. Translation gives CASSPQGSLNQPQHF.

This clonotype was seen more than once but under ten times. The V call is TRBV7-9, the J call TRBJ2-3; the D gene is possibly TRBD2 (6 bases). Trimming removed 5 bases from V and 9 bases from J, with 15 bases in between. The length of the CDR3 is 13 residues. Germline V lookup: CDR1 SEHNR, CDR2 FQNEAQ (reference sequence). The CDR3 reads CASSEGTFGTQYF. The CDR3 DNA reads TGTGCCAGCAGCGAAGGGACTTTCGGGACGCAGTATTTT. The complete variable domain, with remaining parts taken from reference TRBV7-9 and TRBJ2-3, reads DTGVSQNPRHKITKRGQNVTFRCDPISEHNRLYWYRQTLGQGPEFLTYFQNEAQLEKSRLLSDRFSAERPKGSFSTLEIQRTEQGDSAMYLCASSEGTFGTQYFGPGTRLTVL.

This clonotype has only a few counts. The J gene is TRBJ2-6, the V gene TRBV12-3 or TRBV12-4; D possibly corresponds to TRBD1 (5 bases). Trimming cost V 4 bases and J 2 bases, with 15 bases left between them. The CDR3 is made up of 17 amino acids. CDR3: CASSYSPGRTGANVLTF. CDR3 nucleotides: TGTGCCAGCAGTTACTCCCCAGGGCGAACTGGGGCCAACGTCCTGACTTTC.

This clonotype came up a few times. V gene TRBV5-5 combines with J gene TRBJ1-1; TRBD1 matches 10 bases. Trimming cost V 4 bases and J 10 bases; bases outside gene matches: 10. Germline V gives CDR1 SGHKS, CDR2 YYEKEE (reference sequence). The CDR3 covers 14 residues. The CDR3 region has the DNA TGTGCCAGCAGCCACCCCGGGACAGGGGTGGCAGCTTTCTTT. This codes for CASSHPGTGVAAFF.

There are many counts of this clonotype. The chain has TRBV27 and TRBJ2-7; the match to TRBD2 covers 8 bases. This CDR3 has 16 amino acids. From germline, CDR1 is MNHEY and CDR2 SMNVEV (reference sequence). V was clipped by 5 bases and J by 0 bases; unmatched bases: 9. The DNA for the CDR3 is TGTGCCAGCAGTCCGGAGCGGGCGGGAGGCTCCTACGAGCAGTACTTC. Residues: CASSPERAGGSYEQYF.

The genes are TRBV28 and TRBJ2-3; TRBD1 matches at 8 bases. There are 15 residues in the CDR3. Germline values: CDR1 MDHEN, CDR2 SYDVKM. V trimming: 5 bases; J trimming: 2 bases; junction bases outside the gene matches: 6. The chain's CDR3 is CASSTQGASTDTQYF. As DNA, the CDR3 is TGTGCCAGCAGTACCCAGGGGGCCTCCACAGATACGCAGTATTTT.

The sample holds a few counts of this clonotype. The V gene is TRBV7-2, the J gene TRBJ1-5, with D possibly TRBD1 on 6 matching bases. The CDR3 spans 16 residues. V lost 3 bases, J lost 5 bases, and 17 bases lay in between. Germline lookup yields CDR1 SGHTA and CDR2 FQGNSA. The CDR3 bases are TGTGCCAGCAGCTTTGGGGCCGCCAGGGGCGATCAGCCCCAGCATTTT. The encoded protein is CASSFGAARGDQPQHF.

The CDR3 coding sequence is TGTGCCAGCAGGAGGGGGGGGGCGGATAACAATGAGCAGTTCTTC. Its protein product is CASRRGGADNNEQFF. The gene calls are TRBV28 and TRBJ2-1, with D perhaps TRBD2 (7 bases). Trimming took 6 bases from V and 5 from J, leaving 17 bases between them. CDR3 length: 15 residues. In germline, CDR1 is MDHEN, CDR2 SYDVKM.

The chain carries TRBV20-1 and TRBJ2-7; 11 bases map to TRBD2. V lost 7 bases to trimming and J lost 5 bases; unmatched junction nucleotides: 10. The germline CDR1 and CDR2 sequences are DFQATT and SNEGSKA (reference sequence). The length of the CDR3 is 14 residues. Here the CDR3 DNA reads TGCAGTGTTACTATAGCGGGAGGGCCTAACGAGCAGTACTTC. It yields the protein CSVTIAGGPNEQYF.

This clonotype came up many times. This sequence joins TRBV29-1 and TRBJ2-7, with D perhaps TRBD1 (6 bases). Germline V CDR1 and CDR2: SQVTM, ANQGSEA. This CDR3 has 12 amino acids. V was clipped by 6 bases and J by 4 bases, with 13 bases between them. The CDR3 nucleotides are TGCAGCGTCGCAGACGGACAGTACGAGCAGTACTTC. Translating gives CSVADGQYEQYF.

Ten or more counts support this clonotype. The chain links TRBV5-1 to TRBJ2-7; 7 bases agree with TRBD2. After removal of 2 bases from V and 0 bases from J, the junction contained 14 bases not matched to a gene. The CDR3 is 18 amino acids. Per the germline V gene, CDR1 is SGHRS and CDR2 is YFSETQ. The CDR3 coding sequence is TGCGCCAGCAGCTTCCCCCGACTTCTAGCGGATAGCTCCTACGAGCAGTACTTC. It is translated as CASSFPRLLADSSYEQYF.

The chain uses TRBV2 and TRBJ2-7, with D possibly TRBD2 on 6 matching bases. The CDR3 runs 16 residues. Germline loops: CDR1 SNHLY, CDR2 FYNNEI. V lost 6 bases and J 3 bases, leaving 21 bases between the germline ends. The CDR3 loop reads CASSLGWAGRYYEQYF. As DNA, the CDR3 is TGTGCCAGCAGCTTAGGATGGGCAGGGAGGTACTACGAGCAGTACTTC.

This clonotype was seen many times. The rearrangement joins TRBV2 to TRBJ1-5; D is unresolved. The V gene lost 7 bases and the J gene lost 0 bases, with 10 bases spanning the gap. Germline V gene lookup returns CDR1 SNHLY and CDR2 FYNNEI. CDR3 length equals 14 residues. CDR3 protein: CASKPGYSNQPQHF. In DNA, the CDR3 is TGTGCCAGCAAACCGGGTTATAGCAATCAGCCCCAGCATTTT. The full variable domain, rest sourced from reference TRBV2 and TRBJ1-5, is EPEVTQTPSHQVTQMGQEVILRCVPISNHLYFYWYRQILGQKVEFLVSFYNNEISEKSEIFDDQFSVERPDGSNFTLKIRSTKLEDSAMYFCASKPGYSNQPQHFGDGTRLSIL.